These T cell receptor beta chains were read from a single sample in a study of T-cell memory formation after mild COVID-19. TCRdb reanalysed the 5' RACE reads using MiXCR and keeps one entry per CDR3 protein. This table has over 130,000 distinct CDR3 sequences, 11% to 15% appearing once. Sequenced material: PBMCs or a T cell subset sorted from them (not recorded which). These receptors all stem from an adult woman who had mild COVID-19 (a few samples of this study predate the infection). Cell type and time point are not known. Both conserved end residues are trimmed from each CDR3.

V gene: TRBV12-3/TRBV12-4
J gene: TRBJ1-1
CDR3 protein: ASSLTGGSEAF

V gene: TRBV7-9
J gene: TRBJ1-5
CDR3 protein: ASSPGDRGGDQPQH

V gene: TRBV7-8
J gene: TRBJ2-7
CDR3 protein: ASSLIPYEQY

V gene: TRBV11-3
J gene: TRBJ2-3
CDR3 protein: ASSTRSGAPDTQY

V gene: TRBV4-3
J gene: TRBJ2-1
CDR3 protein: ASSQAGQGVYNEQF

V gene: TRBV7-6
J gene: TRBJ2-3
CDR3 protein: ASSPSLDLSTDTQY

V gene: TRBV12-3/TRBV12-4
J gene: TRBJ1-1
CDR3 protein: ASSSARGLRTEAF

V gene: TRBV6-6
J gene: TRBJ2-1
CDR3 protein: ASSYTIDRSNYNEQF

V gene: TRBV7-2
J gene: TRBJ1-4
CDR3 protein: ASSSTREKLF

V gene: TRBV7-9
J gene: TRBJ2-1
CDR3 protein: PSSSTRGYNEQF

V gene: TRBV20-1
J gene: TRBJ1-2
CDR3 protein: SASLGQDLLYYGYT

V gene: TRBV11-2
J gene: TRBJ2-3
CDR3 protein: ASSLGVFGTSENTQY

V gene: TRBV24-1
J gene: TRBJ2-3
CDR3 protein: ATSDPTVGADTQY

V gene: TRBV29-1
J gene: TRBJ2-1
CDR3 protein: SVLSGSSYNEQF

V gene: TRBV5-1
J gene: TRBJ2-1
CDR3 protein: ASSLEWGKYNEQF

V gene: TRBV7-8
J gene: TRBJ2-1
CDR3 protein: ASSFPRWERREGLNEQF

V gene: TRBV5-6
J gene: TRBJ2-1
CDR3 protein: ASSLEDRAYNEQF

V gene: TRBV5-1
J gene: TRBJ2-5
CDR3 protein: ASSLEGWEIEGTQY

V gene: TRBV7-6
J gene: TRBJ2-6
CDR3 protein: ASSLGGNSGANVLT

V gene: TRBV4-1
J gene: TRBJ1-1
CDR3 protein: ASSQERDSLGTEAF

V gene: TRBV20-1
J gene: TRBJ2-5
CDR3 protein: SARDFGTSGFWGTQY

V gene: TRBV6-2/TRBV6-3
J gene: TRBJ1-1
CDR3 protein: ASSYNPAGGGTEAF

V gene: TRBV29-1
J gene: TRBJ1-2
CDR3 protein: SVRTGANYGYT

V gene: TRBV28
J gene: TRBJ2-2
CDR3 protein: ASSLLSTGELF

V gene: TRBV12-3/TRBV12-4
J gene: TRBJ2-2
CDR3 protein: ASSFPGLAATNTGELF

V gene: TRBV7-9
J gene: TRBJ1-2
CDR3 protein: ASSWDNASGYGYT

V gene: TRBV9
J gene: TRBJ2-7
CDR3 protein: ASSVGTATYEQY

V gene: TRBV7-7
J gene: TRBJ2-1
CDR3 protein: ASTPEVGQGPGNEQF

V gene: TRBV15
J gene: TRBJ2-1
CDR3 protein: ATSRPGDEQF

V gene: TRBV7-9
J gene: TRBJ1-4
CDR3 protein: ASSPRGGEKLF

V gene: TRBV10-3
J gene: TRBJ1-5
CDR3 protein: AISEAGTPNQPQH

V gene: TRBV4-3
J gene: TRBJ2-3
CDR3 protein: ASSPRLRNTDTQY

V gene: TRBV15
J gene: TRBJ1-5
CDR3 protein: ATTLWGGDQPQH

V gene: TRBV4-1
J gene: TRBJ1-5
CDR3 protein: ASSQAAGGNQPQH

V gene: TRBV2
J gene: TRBJ2-1
CDR3 protein: ASSERDVDNEQF

V gene: TRBV5-6
J gene: TRBJ2-3
CDR3 protein: ASSLGHTQY

V gene: TRBV12-3/TRBV12-4
J gene: TRBJ2-3
CDR3 protein: ASSHRQNFGTDTQY

V gene: TRBV12-3/TRBV12-4
J gene: TRBJ2-7
CDR3 protein: ASKGTGQYEQY

V gene: TRBV20-1
J gene: TRBJ2-7
CDR3 protein: SASGLAGGPYEQY

V gene: TRBV16
J gene: TRBJ2-2
CDR3 protein: ASSQPLNTGELF

V gene: TRBV10-3
J gene: TRBJ2-1
CDR3 protein: AISRLAGARDNEQF

V gene: TRBV12-3/TRBV12-4
J gene: TRBJ2-5
CDR3 protein: ASTSQRGGAETQY

V gene: TRBV13
J gene: TRBJ2-3
CDR3 protein: ASSSRGRITDTQY

V gene: TRBV11-1
J gene: TRBJ2-1
CDR3 protein: ASAGIKREGRYNEQF

V gene: TRBV4-3
J gene: TRBJ2-1
CDR3 protein: ASRREIAYHNEQF

V gene: TRBV7-8
J gene: TRBJ2-2
CDR3 protein: ASSLVGGSNTGELF

V gene: TRBV9
J gene: TRBJ2-1
CDR3 protein: ASSAPIAGGPGEQF

V gene: TRBV20-1
J gene: TRBJ1-1
CDR3 protein: SARIWGSEAF

V gene: TRBV4-1
J gene: TRBJ2-7
CDR3 protein: ASSLLAGAYEQY

V gene: TRBV7-9
J gene: TRBJ2-6
CDR3 protein: ASSWPPSGANVLT

V gene: TRBV5-6
J gene: TRBJ1-1
CDR3 protein: ASSLAEGLANTEAF

V gene: TRBV4-3
J gene: TRBJ2-1
CDR3 protein: ASSFSVGTYNEQF